Given below is one TCR beta chain in context. This record comes from a study of PD-L1 blockade in urothelial cancer. Study details: It was at 3 weeks (second dose) and 6 weeks after treatment start that blood was analyzed.

Stated time point: pretreatment peripheral blood. This CDR3 is built from 14 residues. V was pared by 3 bases and J by 2 bases, with 3 bases of the junction left unmatched. CDR1 and CDR2 (germline): SEHNR, FQNEAQ (reference sequence). Assay: immunoSEQ multiplex PCR; the TCRdb copy retains only in-frame clones and omits some. The repertoire holds about 95,000 clones, with around 87% as singletons. Sample: PBMCs, taken around atezolizumab (anti-PD-L1) treatment. The clonotype comes from a man aged 60-69 years with urothelial cancer. The chain employs TRBV7-9 and TRBJ2-7; TRBD1 aligns across 8 bases. CDR3 residues: CASSLDRATYEQYF. The CDR3 DNA reads TGTGCCAGCAGCTTGGACAGGGCCACCTACGAGCAGTACTTC.